The clone carrying this TCR beta chain was found a few times. Its antigen is unidentified. MiXCR, run by TCRdb on the 5' RACE reads, gives a single entry per CDR3 protein. The repertoire has 8,500 to 9,000 distinct CDR3 sequences, approximately 26% of them found once; the top ten carry approximately 4.6%. Naive CD4+ T cells were purified with Tregs depleted by CD25. V was clipped by 4 bases and J by 3 bases; unmatched bases: 3. This CDR3 has 16 residues. Germline CDR1 SGHRS, CDR2 YFSETQ. General study results and limits: Tumor Tregs overlapped most with tumor, then blood, naive CD4+ cells.

The origin of this receptor is a female donor with breast cancer. The chain carries TRBV5-1 and TRBJ2-1; 14 bases align to TRBD2. Specimen: naive CD4+ T cells sorted from a lymph node. The subset denotes: naive CD4+ T cells, CD4+CD45RA+CD25-. The CDR3 DNA reads as TGCGCCAGCAGCACGGGGACTAGCGGGAGCTACAATGAGCAGTTCTTC. Protein: CASSTGTSGSYNEQFF.